This TCR beta chain is drawn from a study of blood T cell repertoires in COVID-19. Study context: Samples representing acute and convalescent COVID-19 were sourced from the United States, Italy and Spain. From T cells, B-cell-depleted T cells, or PBMCs came the material, which was cDNA or gDNA.

Under the authors' procedure: Estimation of nucleated cell counts relied on the amplification of reference gene primers. Clones were sequenced by immunoSEQ multiplex PCR, and TCRdb holds only the in-frame ones, with some missing. D and trimming come from the DNA, and the V and J calls and clone size come from that table. The repertoire holds approximately 200,000 clones, with roughly nine tenths as singletons. This clone appeared once. The CDR3 covers 13 residues. Trimming shortened V by 1 base and J by 9 bases, and 10 bases separated the two germline ends. The germline gives CDR1 WSHSY, CDR2 SAAADI. Sequencing used peripheral blood. This receptor was taken from a woman aged 45-65 years with acute or convalescent COVID-19. The chain recombines TRBV10-2 with TRBJ1-5, with D unclear. The CDR3 here is CASSEFGERPQHF. DNA of the CDR3: TGCGCCAGCAGTGAGTTTGGCGAGCGGCCCCAGCATTTT.